The clone carrying this TCR beta chain was picked up many times. The antigen is not known. Indicated time point: pre-sensitization, week 0. As to treatment: therapeutic diphenylcyclopropenone sensitization with weekly scalp DPC. The total RNA was obtained from whole blood that was not fractionated. These data come from a study of human T cells and chemical hapten exposure. Study findings and constraints: Significantly more large CDR3 similarity clusters arose among expanded TCRs than among controls.

CDR1 and CDR2 (germline): SQVTM, ANQGSEA. With 6 bases removed from V and 5 bases from J, the gap between germline ends came to 20 bases. The CDR3 is 15 residues long. Individual cDNA molecules (in the library) carried attached unique molecular identifiers. Per the original methods: A typical sample had approximately 93,000 TCRs, with about 20,000 to 700,000 overall. TCRdb reanalysed the RACE reads using MiXCR and keeps one entry per CDR3 protein. V and J calls and clone size were set by TCRdb, not the authors. Counted here are about 89,000 distinct CDR3 sequences, roughly a tenth occurring once; the ten biggest clones make up under 4%.

The TCR sequence derives from a woman between 55 and 75 years old with alopecia areata. Some clones in this sample may be carry-over from other donors' samples. V gene TRBV29-1 combines with J gene TRBJ2-1, with D perhaps TRBD1 (6 bases). The sample in question was whole blood, obtained in connection with sensitization to the hapten diphenylcyclopropenone (DPC). The CDR3 spells CSVQADRTINNEQFF. CDR3 nucleotide sequence: TGCAGCGTCCAAGCGGACAGAACGATAAACAATGAGCAGTTCTTC.